This T cell receptor beta chain is drawn from a study of CDR3 diversity in severe acne. About this clonotype: The CDR3 ends on some other residue instead of the conserved phenylalanine or tryptophan, so this is likely a read error.

TCRdb reanalysed the PCR reads using MiXCR and keeps one entry per CDR3 protein. Of around 83,000 distinct CDR3 sequences in the sample, 45% to 50% are singletons; the top ten hold about 9.9%. The ends were cut back, 2 bases at V and 1 base at J, with 11 bases in the middle. CDR3 length: 15 amino acids. CDR1 and CDR2 from the germline V gene are SGHTA and FQGTGA. The chain has TRBV7-3 and TRBJ1-1; D is ambiguous. This sequence originates from a male donor with severe acne vulgaris. Material for sequencing was blood. The CDR3 loop reads CASSLAKRTNTEAFS. Here the CDR3 DNA reads TGTGCCAGCAGCTTAGCGAAACGGACGAACACTGAAGCTTTCTCT.